This TCR beta chain was identified in a study of control samples from healthy donors and cancer patients. The protocol was immunoSEQ multiplex PCR, while the TCRdb copy is restricted to in-frame clones and leaves out a portion. The table records some 67,000 clones, 87% of them present only once. The CDR3 is 16 amino acids. V was cut by 1 base and J by 8 bases, with 18 bases left in between. Looked up from germline, CDR1 is SGHTA and CDR2 is FQGTGA. V usage is TRBV7-3 and J usage is TRBJ2-1; weak D call: TRBD1 (6 bases). The TCR originated in a woman between 45 and 60 years old with head and neck cancer. Material: PBMCs. The CDR3 DNA follows: TGTGCCAGCAGCTTAAGGTTACGGGACACTGGAGATGAGCAGTTCTTC. Amino acids: CASSLRLRDTGDEQFF. Full variable domain (rest looked up from reference TRBV7-3 and TRBJ2-1): GAGVSQTPSNKVTEKGKYVELRCDPISGHTALYWYRQSLGQGPEFLIYFQGTGAADDSGLPNDRFFAVRPEGSVSTLKIQRTERGDSAVYLCASSLRLRDTGDEQFFGPGTRLTVL.